The rows below give T cell receptor beta chains drawn from one sample of a study of shared clonotypes between healthy human individuals. Profiling relied on immunoSEQ multiplex PCR, and the TCRdb table lists in-frame clones only, not all of them. The profile shows about 2.4 million clones, over 85% of them singletons. Specimen: naive CD4+ T cells from PBMCs. These receptors were taken from a man aged 18 to 30 in good health. Some clones in this sample may be carry-over from other donors' samples. Each CDR3 is given with its conserved first and last residue. Each record gives: V gene, clone size, D gene, CDR3 length, J gene, CDR3 DNA, CDR3 protein. D genes are given only for firm matches. Expanded clones get a size class; other rows say once, few or many, or leave the size out.

TRBV9	once	TRBD2	15	TRBJ2-7	TGTGCCAGCAGCGTAGGGCTAGCGGGGGACTACGAGCAGTACTTC	CASSVGLAGDYEQYF
TRBV11-2	.	.	13	TRBJ1-5	TGTGCCAGCAGCGTAGGGGGGGAACAGCCCCAGCATTTT	CASSVGGEQPQHF
TRBV7-3	.	TRBD1	16	TRBJ1-3	TGTGCCAGCAGCTTAGGACGCAGGGGGTCTGGAAACACCATATATTTT	CASSLGRRGSGNTIYF
TRBV14	.	TRBD2	16	TRBJ2-1	TGTGCCAGCAGCCACACTAGCGGGGTCTCCTACAATGAGCAGTTCTTC	CASSHTSGVSYNEQFF
TRBV27	.	TRBD2	16	TRBJ2-2	TGTGCCAGCAGTTTAATGAGCGGGAGTACCACCGGGGAGCTGTTTTTT	CASSLMSGSTTGELFF
TRBV4-2	once	.	17	TRBJ1-1	TGTGCCAGCAGCCAAGTGGCGGGGGGCCTTTTGAACACTGAAGCTTTCTTT	CASSQVAGGLLNTEAFF
TRBV19	once	TRBD2	16	TRBJ2-7	TGTGCCAGTAGTATCGGGTTTGGGACTAGGATGGGCGAGCAGTACTTC	CASSIGFGTRMGEQYF
TRBV29-1	.	.	12	TRBJ1-1	TGCAGCGTGGCCCGTGGGGGCACTGAAGCTTTCTTT	CSVARGGTEAFF
TRBV29-1	.	.	14	TRBJ2-7	TGCAGCGTTGAAGATAGACGGCGGCCCGGGGAGCAGTACTTC	CSVEDRRRPGEQYF
TRBV6-1	.	.	13	TRBJ2-7	TGTGCCAGCAGTTATGTCAGCCTGCGCGAGCAGTACTTC	CASSYVSLREQYF
TRBV28	.	.	15	TRBJ2-3	TGTGCCAGCAGGTCTACCAAGAAACGTCCAGATACGCAGTATTTT	CASRSTKKRPDTQYF
TRBV5-1	.	.	14	TRBJ2-5	TGCGCCAGCAGAGAACCCGGGTCCCGGGAGACCCAGTACTTC	CASREPGSRETQYF
TRBV9	once	.	14	TRBJ2-2	TGTGCCAGCAGGGGGGACACACACACCGGGGAGCTGTTTTTT	CASRGDTHTGELFF
TRBV28	.	.	17	TRBJ2-1	TGTGCCAGCAGTTTACGGTACAAACAGGGTTCCTACAATGAGCAGTTCTTC	CASSLRYKQGSYNEQFF
TRBV29-1	.	TRBD1	16	TRBJ2-5	TGCAGCGCCGGAAAACCGGGACAGGGGATTGGAGAGACCCAGTACTTC	CSAGKPGQGIGETQYF
TRBV5-1	.	.	15	TRBJ2-2	TGCGCCAGCAGCTTGGCCAAGATAGAACGCGGGGAGCTGTTTTTT	CASSLAKIERGELFF
TRBV5-1	.	.	14	TRBJ2-5	TGCGCCAGCAGCTTGATGGCAGTCCAAGAGACCCAGTACTTC	CASSLMAVQETQYF
TRBV7-2	.	TRBD1	13	TRBJ1-2	TGTGCCAGCAGCTTAGTGCAGGGGGCGGGCTACACCTTC	CASSLVQGAGYTF
TRBV28	.	TRBD1	17	TRBJ1-3	TGTGCCAGCAGTTCCTTCCGGGACAGGGGTTCTGGAAACACCATATATTTT	CASSSFRDRGSGNTIYF
TRBV2	.	TRBD1	16	TRBJ1-1	TGTGCCAGCAGTGAAGGCCTAGGACAGGGGAACACTGAAGCTTTCTTT	CASSEGLGQGNTEAFF
TRBV5-1	.	TRBD1	16	TRBJ2-1	TGCGCCAGCAGCTTCCCGGGACAGGGCCTTTACAATGAGCAGTTCTTC	CASSFPGQGLYNEQFF
TRBV2	.	.	14	TRBJ1-5	TGTGCCAGCAGTGAAATGGGAGTTCGCCAGCCCCAGCATTTT	CASSEMGVRQPQHF
TRBV29-1	once	.	13	TRBJ2-4	TGCAGCGTTACGGGGGCGTCCAAAAACATTCAGTACTTC	CSVTGASKNIQYF
TRBV28	.	TRBD2	17	TRBJ2-1	TGTGCCAGCAGTTCACCAACAACTAGCGGGAGACACCATGAGCAGTTCTTC	CASSSPTTSGRHHEQFF
TRBV7-9	.	TRBD2	13	TRBJ2-7	TGTGCCAGCAGTCGACGACTAGCGGAGGAGCAGTACTTC	CASSRRLAEEQYF
TRBV11-2	once	.	14	TRBJ2-1	TGTGCCAGCAGCTTGGGCAGCTCCTACAATGAGCAGTTCTTC	CASSLGSSYNEQFF
TRBV18	.	.	14	TRBJ2-2	TGTGCCAGCTCACCGAACAGGGAGGCCGGGGAGCTGTTTTTT	CASSPNREAGELFF
TRBV9	.	.	15	TRBJ1-4	TGTGCCAGCAGCGTAGCGCCAGGCCTTGGGAAAAAACTGTTTTTT	CASSVAPGLGKKLFF